The T cell receptor beta chain under discussion was sequenced for a study of blood T cell repertoires in COVID-19. The wider study: Samples came from the United States, Italy and Spain, spanning acute and convalescent COVID-19. The cDNA or gDNA used as material had been derived from T cells, B-cell-depleted T cells, or PBMCs.

CDR3 size: 14 residues. The germline CDR1 and CDR2 sequences are MNHEY and SMNVEV (reference sequence). Trimming cost V 5 bases and J 4 bases; bases outside gene matches: 5. In the original analysis: Amplification of reference gene primers provided the estimated nucleated cell counts. The method was immunoSEQ multiplex PCR; TCRdb's version includes in-frame clones alone and lacks a portion of them. D and trimming come from the DNA, and the V and J calls and clone size come from that table. The sample consists of just over 150,000 clones, 80% to 95% of them appearing once. Sequencing input: peripheral blood. The genes are TRBV27 and TRBJ1-5, with 7 bases matching TRBD1. The sequence was collected from a woman aged 45 to 65 with acute or convalescent COVID-19. CDR3 nucleotides: TGTGCCAGCAGTGTAAGGGGACAGAATCAGCCCCAGCATTTT. Translation: CASSVRGQNQPQHF.